Shown below are 3 T cell receptor beta chains from a single sample sequenced in a study of tumor T cells in aggressive B-cell lymphoma. Profiled with immunoSEQ multiplex PCR; TCRdb holds only in-frame clones, not every one. The sample contains around 1,000 clones, roughly 97% of which appear only once. Sample: tumor tissue. Receptors originate from an adult with diffuse large B cell lymphoma.

The chain couples TRBV29-1 to TRBJ1-1; no reliable D call. CDR3 size: 12 residues. The V gene lost 4 bases and the J gene lost 4 bases, with 10 bases spanning the gap. Germline CDR1 is SQVTM and CDR2 is ANQGSEA. The CDR3 loop reads CSVVATSTEAFF. The CDR3 region has the DNA TGCAGCGTTGTCGCGACAAGCACTGAAGCTTTCTTT.

The rearrangement uses TRBV7-9 and TRBJ1-5, with a possible D match to TRBD1 (5 bases). Trimming stripped 3 bases from V and 5 bases from J, with 11 bases between. Germline CDR1 and CDR2: SEHNR and FQNEAQ (reference sequence). The CDR3 runs to 14 residues. In nucleotides, the CDR3 is TGTGCCAGCAGCTTTGGGGGGAATTATCAGCCCCAGCATTTT. It encodes CASSFGGNYQPQHF.

The chain recombines TRBV7-6 with TRBJ2-1, with D possibly TRBD1 on 7 matching bases. The CDR3 length is 13 residues. Between the trimmed V and J ends, which lost 5 bases and 4 bases, there was a span of 9 bases. Germline CDR1 is SGHVS and CDR2 is FNYEAQ. CDR3 nucleotide sequence: TGTGCCAGCAGCCCAGGGGGGTACAATGAGCAGTTCTTC. It specifies CASSPGGYNEQFF.